This TCR beta chain was captured in a study of high-grade serous ovarian cancer treatment subgroups. At the level of the study: Samples averaged roughly 14,000 reads and around 7,000 unique TCR beta rearrangements.

The germline V and J ends were trimmed by 5 bases and 7 bases, with 9 bases remaining between them. The CDR3 is made up of 12 amino acids. Germline CDR1 MRHNA, CDR2 SNTAGT. Notes on this clone: Its antigen is unidentified.

Some clones are missing from TCRdb's copy, which holds only in-frame ones; the method was immunoSEQ multiplex PCR. This table holds roughly 10,000 clones, roughly four fifths found once. Study results and caveats: CDR1 and CDR2 were left unanalyzed; analyses focused on CDR3. Tumors within one patient showed repertoire similarity of about 0.095 to 0.85.

Tumor tissue was taken before any definitive surgery or chemotherapy was given. Sequenced input: tumor tissue. This TCR was sampled from a human donor with high-grade serous ovarian cancer. The V gene is TRBV6-4, the J gene TRBJ2-1; the D call may be TRBD1 or TRBD2 (5 bases each). The CDR3 nucleotides read TGTGCCAGCAGTAGGGACGGGAATGAGCAGTTCTTC. Residues: CASSRDGNEQFF.